The next 24 T cell receptor beta chains were all read from a single sample in a study of Ad26.COV2.S vaccination and SARS-CoV-2 variants. This sample's treatment: some 20 received Ad26.COV2.S at low or high dose, single or two shots; roughly five received placebo; per-sample allocation not given. Day 63 following the first vaccine or placebo injection was when the samples were taken. Sequenced by immunoSEQ multiplex PCR; TCRdb stores in-frame clones only, minus some. The sample includes roughly 700,000 clones, more than 70% of them seen just once. Here the sequenced sample was peripheral blood, taken in a trial of Ad26.COV2.S vaccine versus placebo. These receptor sequences come from a person aged 18-65 years who received the Ad26.COV2.S COVID-19 vaccine or a placebo.

The chain is built from TRBV19 and TRBJ1-6; TRBD1 matches at 7 bases. The CDR3 loop spans 18 amino acids. Trimming cost V 3 bases and J 5 bases; bases outside gene matches: 13. CDR1 and CDR2 from the germline V gene are LNHDA and SQIVND (reference sequence). As DNA, the CDR3 is TGTGCCAGTAGTATGACGCTTCGGACAGGATGGGATAATTCACCCCTCCACTTT. Residues: CASSMTLRTGWDNSPLHF. Together with reference TRBV19 and TRBJ1-6, the CDR3 gives the full variable domain: DGGITQSPKYLFRKEGQNVTLSCEQNLNHDAMYWYRQDPGQGLRLIYYSQIVNDFQKGDIAEGYSVSREKKESFPLTVTSAQKNPTAFYLCASSMTLRTGWDNSPLHFGNGTRLTVT.

As concerns this clone: Germline is not matched at one junction end, which may reflect a read error. V gene TRBV14 combines with J gene TRBJ2-7; D possibly corresponds to TRBD2 (5 bases). CDR3 length: 14 amino acids. Germline CDR1 and CDR2: SGHDN and FVKESK. The CDR3 protein is CASRPSGYSHEQYF. The CDR3 DNA follows: TGTGCCAGCAGACCGTCGGGGTACTCCCACGAGCAGTACTTC. Using reference TRBV14 and TRBJ2-7 for the parts outside the CDR3, the full variable domain is EAGVTQFPSHSVIEKGQTVTLRCDPISGHDNLYWYRRVMGKEIKFLLHFVKESKQDESGMPNNRFLAERTGGTYSTLKVQPAELEDSGVYFCASRPSGYSHEQYFGPGTRLTVT.

This chain uses TRBV4-2 with TRBJ1-6, with D possibly matching TRBD1 (5 bases). CDR1 is LGHNA and CDR2 is YNFKEQ in the germline V gene. V lost 2 bases to trimming and J lost 6 bases, with 17 bases between them. CDR3 size: 17 residues. The CDR3 bases are TGTGCCAGCAGCCAACGATCAACGGGGGAAACTAATTCACCCCTCCACTTT. Translation: CASSQRSTGETNSPLHF.

This clone showed up just once. The chain employs TRBV6-5 and TRBJ2-5; D unresolved. This CDR3 has 15 amino acids. Germline V gene lookup returns CDR1 MNHEY and CDR2 SVGAGI. The V end was cut by 4 bases, the J end by 9 bases, with 21 bases between. The CDR3 bases are TGTGCCAGCAGTTCCACGGCTTTGGGAAGATCGGCCCAGTACTTC. Amino acid sequence: CASSSTALGRSAQYF.

The chain combines TRBV7-9 with TRBJ1-5; TRBD1 is a possible D gene (6 bases). The V end was cut by 5 bases, the J end by 5 bases, with 16 bases between. Germline values: CDR1 SEHNR, CDR2 FQNEAQ (reference sequence). This CDR3 spans 15 amino acids. In DNA, the CDR3 is TGTGCCAGCAGCGAACAGGGTAGGAGTGATCAGCCCCAGCATTTT. Its protein product is CASSEQGRSDQPQHF.

CDR3 sequence: CASSFGDGGVYNEQFF. The CDR3 region has the DNA TGTGCCAGCAGCTTTGGTGACGGGGGGGTATACAATGAGCAGTTCTTC. This rearrangement joins TRBV7-8 to TRBJ2-1; 8 bases line up with TRBD2. The junction had 8 bases not matched to a gene; V was cut back by 3 bases and J by 4 bases. CDR1 and CDR2 (germline): SGHVS, FQNEAQ. The CDR3 is 16 amino acids.

The V and J genes are TRBV11-1 and TRBJ1-1; D is undetermined. CDR1 and CDR2 (germline): SGHAT, FQDESV (reference sequence). V dropped 6 bases and J dropped 7 bases, with 9 bases sitting between them. The CDR3 contains 11 residues. CDR3 nucleotides: TGTGCCAGCAGTGACGGAGGTGAAGCTTTCTTT. Translating it yields CASSDGGEAFF.

This chain uses TRBV9 with TRBJ1-5, with 12 bases aligning to TRBD1. The CDR3 has 18 residues. The trim removed 4 bases at V and 7 bases at J, leaving 15 bases unmatched. Germline CDR1 SGDLS, CDR2 YYNGEE. DNA of the CDR3: TGTGCCAGCAGCACCCACCTCGGGACAGGGGGCCGGGGACAGCCCCAGCATTTT. Translation gives CASSTHLGTGGRGQPQHF.

The chain has TRBV20-1 and TRBJ1-2; TRBD1 is a possible D gene (5 bases). Trimming cost V 6 bases and J 8 bases, with 10 bases left between them. The CDR3 has 10 amino acids. CDR1 and CDR2 from the germline V gene are DFQATT and SNEGSKA (reference sequence). This chain's CDR3 is CSALRGGYTF. The CDR3 nucleotides read TGCAGTGCCCTACGGGGGGGCTACACCTTC.

The genes are TRBV5-5 and TRBJ2-3; 9 bases map to TRBD2. This CDR3 comprises 16 residues. V lost 8 bases, J lost 2 bases, and 12 bases stayed unmatched. Germline V gene data show CDR1 as SGHKS and CDR2 as YYEKEE (reference sequence). CDR3 in amino acids: CASSRASGTYTDTQYF. The CDR3, as DNA: TGTGCCAGTTCCCGGGCTAGCGGGACCTACACAGATACGCAGTATTTT.

This clone was observed a few times. The chain carries TRBV11-3 and TRBJ1-1; 12 bases are a match to TRBD1. The CDR3 sequence is 14 residues long. V lost 3 bases to trimming and J lost 4 bases; unmatched junction nucleotides: 0. Germline values: CDR1 SGHNT, CDR2 YENEEA. CDR3 loop: CASSLGQGATEAFF. Here the CDR3 DNA reads TGTGCCAGCAGCTTGGGACAGGGGGCCACTGAAGCTTTCTTT.

In the case of this clone: This same CDR3 is encoded by further DNA sequences in the sample. V gene TRBV5-1 combines with J gene TRBJ1-2, with D possibly TRBD1 on 5 matching bases. CDR1 is SGHRS and CDR2 is YFSETQ in the germline V gene. The CDR3 covers 12 residues. Trimming stripped 4 bases from V and 4 bases from J, with 8 bases between. CDR3 sequence reads: CASSLDSYGYTF. Written as DNA, the CDR3 is TGCGCCAGCAGCCTCGACAGCTATGGCTACACCTTC.

As concerns this clone: Compared with germline, one end of the junction differs, possibly owing to a read error. This rearrangement joins TRBV12-3 or TRBV12-4 to TRBJ2-6, with 9 bases aligning to TRBD1. The CDR3 has 13 residues. The CDR3 nucleotides are TGTGCCAGCAGTCGGACAGGGGACAACGTCCTGACTTTC. It encodes CASSRTGDNVLTF.

The chain couples TRBV6-5 to TRBJ2-5, with D perhaps TRBD2 (6 bases). The V gene lost 5 bases and the J gene lost 4 bases, with 14 bases spanning the gap. This CDR3 spans 14 amino acids. Germline values: CDR1 MNHEY, CDR2 SVGAGI. The CDR3 protein is CASSRDLGGETQYF. In DNA, the CDR3 is TGTGCCAGCAGTCGGGACCTGGGGGGAGAGACCCAGTACTTC.

The rearrangement uses TRBV2 and TRBJ1-2; D perhaps matches TRBD1 (6 bases). The CDR3 covers 13 residues. The V and J ends lost 10 bases and 5 bases respectively, with 17 bases between them. CDR1 is SNHLY, CDR2 FYNNEI, per germline. CDR3 region: CATSDRLGYGYTF. DNA of the CDR3: TGTGCCACCTCTGACAGGTTGGGGTATGGCTACACCTTC.

The V gene is TRBV7-6, the J gene TRBJ2-7, with TRBD2 as a possible D gene (5 bases). The CDR3 totals 13 residues. CDR1 and CDR2 from the germline V gene are SGHVS and FNYEAQ. Trimming removed 2 bases from V and 3 bases from J, with 8 bases in between. CDR3 in amino acids: CASSLSAGYEQYF. The CDR3 DNA reads TGTGCCAGCAGCTTAAGCGCGGGCTACGAGCAGTACTTC.

The rearrangement links TRBV18 to TRBJ2-7, with 8 nucleotides matching TRBD2. The CDR3 contains 15 residues. The germline V gene has CDR1 KGHSH and CDR2 LQKENI. Trimming took 5 bases from V and 0 from J; bases not matched to a gene: 6. The CDR3 DNA reads TGTGCCAGCTCATTTACCGGGACTAGCTCCTACGAGCAGTACTTC. The encoded protein is CASSFTGTSSYEQYF.

The chain recombines TRBV5-1 with TRBJ1-2; 9 bases match TRBD1. Germline assignment: CDR1 SGHRS and CDR2 YFSETQ. The CDR3 covers 17 residues. Trimming at V came to 0 bases and at J to 7 bases, leaving 13 bases not matched to a gene. The CDR3 DNA reads as TGCGCCAGCAGCTTGGACCCCTCCAGACAGGGGGGCATTGGCTACACCTTC. The encoded protein is CASSLDPSRQGGIGYTF.

This rearrangement joins TRBV7-9 to TRBJ1-5, with a tentative D call TRBD1 (6 bases). CDR1 and CDR2 (germline): SEHNR, FQNEAQ (reference sequence). With 5 bases removed from V and 4 bases from J, the gap between germline ends came to 18 bases. The CDR3 has 16 amino acids. CDR3 nucleotide sequence: TGTGCCAGCAGCCGCGTAGGGGGGGGGCAGAATCAGCCCCAGCATTTT. Protein sequence: CASSRVGGGQNQPQHF.

This chain uses TRBV2 with TRBJ2-1; 11 bases fit TRBD2. The germline gives CDR1 SNHLY, CDR2 FYNNEI. Trimming removed 5 bases from V and 6 bases from J; junction bases left unmatched: 15. The CDR3 runs 18 residues. The CDR3: CASSPPGLAVPSGNEQFF. Written as DNA, the CDR3 is TGTGCCAGCAGTCCCCCGGGACTAGCGGTTCCCAGCGGCAATGAGCAGTTCTTC.

The J gene is TRBJ1-1, the V gene TRBV6-1; possibly TRBD1 for D (6 bases). Germline V CDR1 and CDR2: MNHNS, SASEGT. The germline V and J ends were trimmed by 2 bases and 4 bases, with 8 bases remaining between them. This CDR3 spans 13 amino acids. DNA for the CDR3: TGTGCCAGCAGTGAAAGGGGGAGCACTGAAGCTTTCTTT. It is translated as CASSERGSTEAFF.

V is TRBV30 and J is TRBJ2-7; 11 positions agree with TRBD2. This CDR3 contains 11 residues. Germline CDR1 reads GTSNPN; CDR2 reads SVGIG (reference sequence). V gave up 7 bases and J gave up 7 bases; unmatched junction bases: 3. The CDR3 nucleotides are TGTGCCTCGGGACTAGCGGTGGAGCAGTACTTC. As protein: CASGLAVEQYF.

The J gene is TRBJ1-2, the V gene TRBV5-4; maybe TRBD1 (5 bases). Per germline, CDR1 SGHNT and CDR2 YYREEE (reference sequence). CDR3 size: 12 residues. V was clipped by 7 bases and J by 3 bases, with 10 bases between them. The CDR3 loop reads CASRRGDYGYTF. The DNA for the CDR3 is TGTGCCAGCCGACGGGGGGACTATGGCTACACCTTC.

The genes are TRBV5-1 and TRBJ2-5; D perhaps matches TRBD1 (6 bases). V was shortened by 4 bases and J by 0 bases, with 13 bases between the two germline ends. The CDR3 sequence is 15 residues long. Germline CDR1 reads SGHRS; CDR2 reads YFSETQ. This CDR3 is CASSPGRDNQETQYF. As DNA, the CDR3 is TGCGCCAGCAGCCCCGGCCGGGACAACCAAGAGACCCAGTACTTC. Drawing the rest from reference TRBV5-1 and TRBJ2-5, the complete variable domain is KAGVTQTPRYLIKTRGQQVTLSCSPISGHRSVSWYQQTPGQGLQFLFEYFSETQRNKGNFPGRFSGRQFSNSRSEMNVSTLELGDSALYLCASSPGRDNQETQYFGPGTRLLVL.